The 4 T cell receptor beta chains below were found in one sample sequenced in a study of cytomegalovirus exposure and HLA in healthy donors. The PCR ran on 60 Vbeta and 13 Jbeta primers. Libraries were prepared by immunoSEQ multiplex PCR; TCRdb keeps only in-frame clonotypes and omits some of them. This sample carries approximately 160,000 clones, 75% to 90% of them seen once, and the ten largest clones take about 4.3%. Sequencing was performed on PBMCs. The receptors come from a woman aged 50 to 60 in good health and CMV-seropositive.

Note on this clone: This same CDR3 is encoded by further DNA sequences in the sample. This chain links TRBV5-6 with TRBJ1-2; 12 nucleotides match TRBD1. Germline V gene data show CDR1 as SGHDT and CDR2 as YYEEEE. V lost 6 bases, J lost 7 bases, and 10 bases stayed unmatched. CDR3 length: 15 amino acids. The CDR3 is CASIPGTGGRGGYTF. The CDR3 DNA reads as TGTGCCAGCATCCCGGGGACAGGGGGCAGGGGTGGCTACACCTTC.

The chain combines TRBV28 with TRBJ2-4; TRBD1 might be the D (5 bases). The CDR3 runs 14 residues. V lost 1 base and J 7 bases, leaving 11 bases between the germline ends. Germline V gene data show CDR1 as MDHEN and CDR2 as SYDVKM. In DNA, the CDR3 is TGTGCCAGCAGTTTATCGCAGGGTGGGAACATTCAGTACTTC. As protein: CASSLSQGGNIQYF.

V is TRBV5-8 and J is TRBJ1-6; TRBD1 agrees at 7 bases. The CDR3 loop spans 15 amino acids. After removal of 2 bases from V and 7 bases from J, the junction contained 6 bases not matched to a gene. Per germline, CDR1 SGHTS and CDR2 YDEGEE. The CDR3 DNA reads as TGTGCCAGCAGCTTTCCCGGGACAGAGAATTCACCCCTCCACTTT. It translates to CASSFPGTENSPLHF.

The rearrangement joins TRBV9 to TRBJ2-1; the match to TRBD2 covers 11 bases. Trimming took 5 bases from V and 5 from J; bases not matched to a gene: 18. This CDR3 has 19 amino acids. Germline CDR1 SGDLS, CDR2 YYNGEE. The chain's CDR3 is CASSDTLSGGALFDNEQFF. The CDR3 DNA sequence: TGTGCCAGCAGTGATACCCTTAGCGGGGGGGCTTTGTTCGACAATGAGCAGTTCTTC.